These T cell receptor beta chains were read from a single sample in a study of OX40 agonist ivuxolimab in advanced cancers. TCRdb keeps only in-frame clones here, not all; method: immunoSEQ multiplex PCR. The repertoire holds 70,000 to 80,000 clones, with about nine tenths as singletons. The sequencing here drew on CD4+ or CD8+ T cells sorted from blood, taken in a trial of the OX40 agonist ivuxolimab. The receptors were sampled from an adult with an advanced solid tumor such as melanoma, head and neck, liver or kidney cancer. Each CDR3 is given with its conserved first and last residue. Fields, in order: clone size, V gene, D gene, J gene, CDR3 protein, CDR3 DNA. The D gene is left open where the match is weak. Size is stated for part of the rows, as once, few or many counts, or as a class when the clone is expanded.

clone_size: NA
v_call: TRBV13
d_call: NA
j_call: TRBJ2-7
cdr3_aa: CASSSPGTEFYEQYF
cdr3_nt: TGTGCCAGCAGCTCACCCGGGACGGAATTTTACGAGCAGTACTTC

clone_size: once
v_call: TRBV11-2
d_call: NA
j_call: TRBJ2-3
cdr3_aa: CASSLDRGLPWADTQYF
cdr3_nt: TGTGCCAGCAGCTTAGATAGGGGACTCCCTTGGGCAGATACGCAGTATTTT

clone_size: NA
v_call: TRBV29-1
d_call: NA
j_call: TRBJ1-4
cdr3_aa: CSVEEGGGVGNEKLFF
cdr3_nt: TGCAGCGTTGAAGAGGGTGGGGGGGTCGGTAATGAAAAACTGTTTTTT

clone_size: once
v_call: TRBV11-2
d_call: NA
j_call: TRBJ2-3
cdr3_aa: CASSLEVTDTQYF
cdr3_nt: TGTGCCAGCAGCTTAGAAGTTACAGATACGCAGTATTTT

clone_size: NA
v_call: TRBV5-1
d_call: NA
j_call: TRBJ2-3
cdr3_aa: CASSPGYTGDTQYF
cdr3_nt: TGCGCCAGCAGCCCGGGGTACACAGGAGATACGCAGTATTTT

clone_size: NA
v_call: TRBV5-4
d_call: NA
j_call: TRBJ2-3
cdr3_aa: CASWESQNLDTQYF
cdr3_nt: TGTGCCAGTTGGGAGAGCCAAAATCTAGATACGCAGTATTTT

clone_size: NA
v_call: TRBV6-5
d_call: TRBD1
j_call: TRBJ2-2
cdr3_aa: CASSLGQGNTGELFF
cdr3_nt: TGTGCCAGCTCTTTGGGACAGGGAAACACCGGGGAGCTGTTTTTT

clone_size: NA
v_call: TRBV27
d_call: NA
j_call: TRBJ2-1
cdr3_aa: CASSLSQTNQNEQFF
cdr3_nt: TGTGCCAGCAGTTTAAGCCAGACAAATCAAAATGAGCAGTTCTTC

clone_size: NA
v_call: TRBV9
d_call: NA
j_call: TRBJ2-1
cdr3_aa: CASSVEGERDNEQFF
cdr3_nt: TGTGCCAGCAGCGTAGAAGGGGAAAGGGACAATGAGCAGTTCTTC

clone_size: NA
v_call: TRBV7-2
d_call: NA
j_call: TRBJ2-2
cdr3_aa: CASSPLNTGELFF
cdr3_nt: TGTGCCAGCAGCCCCCTTAACACCGGGGAGCTGTTTTTT

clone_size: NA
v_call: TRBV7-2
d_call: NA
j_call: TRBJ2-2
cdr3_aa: CASSPEGVFGPGELFF
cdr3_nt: TGTGCCAGCAGCCCCGAAGGCGTCTTTGGACCCGGGGAGCTGTTTTTT

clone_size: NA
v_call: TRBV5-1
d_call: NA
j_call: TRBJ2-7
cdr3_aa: CASSNGDLGRYEQYF
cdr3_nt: TGCGCCAGCAGCAATGGGGACTTAGGGCGCTACGAGCAGTACTTC

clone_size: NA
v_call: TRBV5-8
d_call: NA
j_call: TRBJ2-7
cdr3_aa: CASSTLNRRYEQYF
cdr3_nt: TGTGCCAGCAGCACCTTAAACCGACGGTACGAGCAGTACTTC

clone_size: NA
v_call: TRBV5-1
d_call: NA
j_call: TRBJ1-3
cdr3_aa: CASSPEGDTGNTIYF
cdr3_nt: TGCGCCAGCAGCCCCGAGGGGGATACTGGAAACACCATATATTTT

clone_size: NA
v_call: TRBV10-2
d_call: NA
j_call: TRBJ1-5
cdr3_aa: CASSNYGDNQPQHF
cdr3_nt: TGCGCCAGCAGTAATTACGGGGACAATCAGCCCCAGCATTTT

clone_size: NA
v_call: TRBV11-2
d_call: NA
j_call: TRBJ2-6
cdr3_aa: CASSHYQDAGANVLTF
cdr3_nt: TGTGCCAGCAGCCATTACCAGGATGCCGGGGCCAACGTCCTGACTTTC

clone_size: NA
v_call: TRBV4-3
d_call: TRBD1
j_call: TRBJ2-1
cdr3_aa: CASSQAPGQPNEQFF
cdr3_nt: TGCGCCAGCAGCCAAGCCCCGGGACAGCCAAATGAGCAGTTCTTC

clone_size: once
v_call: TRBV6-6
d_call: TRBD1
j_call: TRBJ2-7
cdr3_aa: CAVSPGTGTYEQYF
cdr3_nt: TGTGCCGTTTCCCCAGGGACAGGGACCTACGAGCAGTACTTC

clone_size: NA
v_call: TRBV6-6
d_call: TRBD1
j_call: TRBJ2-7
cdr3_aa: CASSSPGGEDYEQYF
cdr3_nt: TGTGCCAGCAGTTCCCCAGGGGGTGAGGACTACGAGCAGTACTTC

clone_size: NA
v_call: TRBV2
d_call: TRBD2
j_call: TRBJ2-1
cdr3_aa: CASRAEAGEWNEQFF
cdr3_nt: TGTGCCAGCAGAGCGGAAGCGGGAGAGTGGAATGAGCAGTTCTTC

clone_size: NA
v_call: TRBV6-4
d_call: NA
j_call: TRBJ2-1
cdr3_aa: CASSAGSYNEQFF
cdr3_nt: TGTGCCAGCTCGGCGGGGTCCTACAATGAGCAGTTCTTC

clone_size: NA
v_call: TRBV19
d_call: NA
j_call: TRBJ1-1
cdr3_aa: CASFGDTEAFF
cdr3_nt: TGTGCCAGTTTTGGGGACACTGAAGCTTTCTTT

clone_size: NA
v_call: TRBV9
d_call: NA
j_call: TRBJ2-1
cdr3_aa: CASSAPRSYQTYNEQFF
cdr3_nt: TGTGCCAGCAGCGCCCCTCGTAGCTATCAAACTTACAATGAGCAGTTCTTC

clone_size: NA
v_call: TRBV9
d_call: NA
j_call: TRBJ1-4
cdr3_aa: CASSPGGATGEKLFF
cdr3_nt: TGTGCCAGCAGCCCCGGCGGGGCGACGGGGGAAAAACTGTTTTTT

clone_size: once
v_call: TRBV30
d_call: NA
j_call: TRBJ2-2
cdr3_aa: CAWSRRAGTGELFF
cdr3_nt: TGTGCCTGGAGTCGCAGGGCTGGAACCGGGGAGCTGTTTTTT

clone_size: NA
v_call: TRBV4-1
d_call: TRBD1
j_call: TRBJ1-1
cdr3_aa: CASSQRQGNTEAFF
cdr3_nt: TGCGCCAGCAGCCAAAGACAGGGGAACACTGAAGCTTTCTTT

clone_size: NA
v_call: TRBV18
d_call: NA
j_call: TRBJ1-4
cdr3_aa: CASSPPVSTAEEVKLFF
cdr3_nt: TGTGCCAGCTCACCACCGGTTTCGACTGCCGAGGAGGTAAAACTGTTTTTT

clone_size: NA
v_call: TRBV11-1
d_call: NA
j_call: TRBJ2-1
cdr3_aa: CASGRPLPSSYNVQFF
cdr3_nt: TGTGCCAGCGGCCGACCCTTACCGAGCTCCTACAATGTGCAGTTCTTC

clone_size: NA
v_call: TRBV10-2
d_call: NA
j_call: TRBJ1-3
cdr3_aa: CASRDLENTIYF
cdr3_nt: TGCGCCAGCAGAGACCTGGAAAACACCATATATTTT

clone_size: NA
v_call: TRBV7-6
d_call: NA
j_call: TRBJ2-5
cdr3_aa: CASSLESGIGDIPNQETQYF
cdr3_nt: TGTGCCAGCAGCTTAGAGAGCGGGATAGGGGACATCCCCAACCAAGAGACCCAGTACTTC